The 21 T cell receptor beta chains below were found in one sample sequenced in a study of T cell changes during pregnancy in multiple sclerosis. Produced via immunoSEQ multiplex PCR; TCRdb's table is partial and in-frame only. Of some 60,000 clones listed, roughly 90% were seen once; the top ten hold roughly 3.3%. This material consisted of peripheral blood, taken in the first trimester of pregnancy. These receptors were collected from a female donor in good health, enrolled as a control in a pregnancy study.

V usage is TRBV11-2 and J usage is TRBJ1-2, with TRBD1 matching 7 bases. The germline V gene has CDR1 SGHAT and CDR2 FQNNGV. The CDR3 covers 14 residues. With V trimmed by 5 bases and J by 2 bases, 5 bases remained unmatched. Here the CDR3 DNA reads TGTGCCAGCAGCCTGGACAGGTCGAACTATGGCTACACCTTC. Protein product: CASSLDRSNYGYTF.

This rearrangement joins TRBV11-2 to TRBJ2-7; 11 bases match TRBD2. V was clipped by 6 bases and J by 5 bases; unmatched bases: 12. This CDR3 region has 16 residues. Germline assignment: CDR1 SGHAT and CDR2 FQNNGV. The CDR3 sequence is CASSSFSGGAWNEQYF. As DNA, the CDR3 is TGTGCCAGCAGTAGTTTTAGCGGGGGGGCTTGGAACGAGCAGTACTTC.

V gene TRBV11-3 combines with J gene TRBJ2-3, with D maybe TRBD2 (5 bases). The CDR3 is 15 amino acids. V was shortened by 0 bases and J by 6 bases, with 13 bases between the two germline ends. Germline assignment: CDR1 SGHNT and CDR2 YENEEA. DNA for the CDR3: TGTGCCAGCAGCTTAGATCTAGCCGCCTACGATACGCAGTATTTT. Its translation is CASSLDLAAYDTQYF.

There are a few counts of this clone. The chain employs TRBV9 and TRBJ2-7, with 11 nucleotides matching TRBD2. This CDR3 is 17 amino acids long. V dropped 4 bases and J dropped 0; count of bases not matched to a gene: 9. The germline CDR1 and CDR2 sequences are SGDLS and YYNGEE. CDR3 sequence reads: CASSPGTSGYTSYEQYF. The CDR3 DNA sequence: TGTGCCAGCAGCCCCGGGACTAGCGGTTACACCTCCTACGAGCAGTACTTC. Full variable domain (remainder filled in from reference TRBV9 and TRBJ2-7): DSGVTQTPKHLITATGQRVTLRCSPRSGDLSVYWYQQSLDQGLQFLIQYYNGEERAKGNILERFSAQQFPDLHSELNLSSLELGDSALYFCASSPGTSGYTSYEQYFGPGTRLTVT.

This clone was observed a few times. V is TRBV19 and J is TRBJ1-2; 8 bases are a match to TRBD1. Germline assignment: CDR1 LNHDA and CDR2 SQIVND (reference sequence). CDR3 length equals 14 residues. Losses at the gene ends were 8 bases for V and 8 bases for J; bases not matched to a gene: 13. Here the CDR3 reads CASGPGGELAGYTF. The CDR3, as DNA: TGTGCCAGTGGTCCAGGGGGCGAGCTGGCGGGCTACACCTTC. The whole variable domain, remainder taken from reference TRBV19 and TRBJ1-2, is DGGITQSPKYLFRKEGQNVTLSCEQNLNHDAMYWYRQDPGQGLRLIYYSQIVNDFQKGDIAEGYSVSREKKESFPLTVTSAQKNPTAFYLCASGPGGELAGYTFGSGTRLTVV.

The chain links TRBV7-2 to TRBJ2-1; 10 bases agree with TRBD2. The germline V gene encodes CDR1 SGHTA and CDR2 FQGNSA. V lost 3 bases and J lost 5; bases outside the gene matches: 7. The CDR3 is 16 amino acids. The chain's CDR3 is CASSFPFSGGNNEQFF. The CDR3, as DNA: TGTGCCAGCAGCTTCCCCTTTAGCGGGGGGAACAATGAGCAGTTCTTC.

The chain joins TRBV2 to TRBJ1-1; 9 bases align to TRBD1. The CDR3 totals 14 residues. Losses at the gene ends were 5 bases for V and 5 bases for J; bases not matched to a gene: 6. The germline gives CDR1 SNHLY, CDR2 FYNNEI. CDR3 bases: TGTGCCAGCAGTACACAGGGGGCGGGGACTGAAGCTTTCTTT. Translating gives CASSTQGAGTEAFF.

The chain combines TRBV4-1 with TRBJ1-1, with TRBD1 as a possible D gene (6 bases). With 2 bases removed from V and 0 bases from J, the gap between germline ends came to 13 bases. This CDR3 is 16 amino acids long. Per germline, CDR1 MGHRA and CDR2 YSYEKL. This CDR3 reads CASSQPNGQLNTEAFF. CDR3 nucleotide sequence: TGCGCCAGCAGCCAACCCAACGGACAGTTGAACACTGAAGCTTTCTTT.

This clone was recorded a few times. This sequence joins TRBV11-2 and TRBJ1-2, with D possibly TRBD1 on 5 matching bases. Germline-derived CDR1 and CDR2 are SGHAT and FQNNGV. The CDR3 spans 13 residues. V lost 1 base to trimming and J lost 4 bases, with 7 bases between them. CDR3 residues: CASSLVGGYGYTF. In nucleotides, the CDR3 is TGTGCCAGCAGCTTAGTCGGGGGCTATGGCTACACCTTC.

V is TRBV18 and J is TRBJ1-4, with D possibly TRBD1 on 5 matching bases. The ends were cut back, 8 bases at V and 3 bases at J, with 13 bases in the middle. The CDR3 is made up of 14 amino acids. Germline V gives CDR1 KGHSH, CDR2 LQKENI. The CDR3 here is CASLPGGANEKLFF. CDR3 DNA sequence: TGTGCCAGCCTCCCCGGGGGGGCTAATGAAAAACTGTTTTTT.

This clone was found once. V and J are TRBV7-9 and TRBJ2-1; 9 bases agree with TRBD2. The germline gives CDR1 SEHNR, CDR2 FQNEAQ (reference sequence). V trimming: 5 bases; J trimming: 5 bases; junction bases outside the gene matches: 10. The CDR3 totals 16 residues. CDR3 protein: CASSLSLAGTDNEQFF. Here the CDR3 DNA reads TGTGCCAGCAGCCTTTCCCTAGCGGGAACCGACAATGAGCAGTTCTTC.

This clone was counted once. The V gene is TRBV18, the J gene TRBJ2-1, with a possible D match to TRBD2 (6 bases). V was pared by 2 bases and J by 0 bases, with 11 bases between. Looked up from germline, CDR1 is KGHSH and CDR2 is LQKENI. This CDR3 has 16 residues. CDR3 bases: TGTGCCAGCTCACCAATCGCGGGGCACTCCTACAATGAGCAGTTCTTC. Translating gives CASSPIAGHSYNEQFF.

CDR3 protein: CASSQEGRGTEAFF. The DNA for the CDR3 is TGTGCCAGCAGCCAGGAAGGGAGGGGCACTGAAGCTTTCTTT. The chain combines TRBV7-9 with TRBJ1-1, with a possible D match to TRBD1 (5 bases). In germline, CDR1 is SEHNR, CDR2 FQNEAQ (reference sequence). The germline V and J ends were trimmed by 5 bases and 4 bases, with 14 bases remaining between them. The length of the CDR3 is 14 residues.

This clone has a single count. The genes are TRBV6-4 and TRBJ1-3; D gene unclear. V was clipped by 4 bases and J by 9 bases, with 10 bases between them. Germline values: CDR1 MRHNA, CDR2 SNTAGT. There are 12 residues in the CDR3. The DNA for the CDR3 is TGTGCCAGCAGTGGCCCGCGGAGCACCATATATTTT. Translation gives CASSGPRSTIYF.

This clone was recorded a few times. The chain links TRBV7-9 to TRBJ1-1; tentative D call: TRBD1 (5 bases). There are 13 residues in the CDR3. The V end lost 5 bases, the J end lost 6 bases, and 13 bases lay between the germline ends. Germline assignment: CDR1 SEHNR and CDR2 FQNEAQ (reference sequence). The CDR3 sequence is CASSTGNLAEAFF. The CDR3 bases are TGTGCCAGCAGCACAGGTAACTTAGCTGAAGCTTTCTTT. The whole variable domain, filled in from reference TRBV7-9 and TRBJ1-1, reads DTGVSQNPRHKITKRGQNVTFRCDPISEHNRLYWYRQTLGQGPEFLTYFQNEAQLEKSRLLSDRFSAERPKGSFSTLEIQRTEQGDSAMYLCASSTGNLAEAFFGQGTRLTVV.

The CDR3, as DNA: TGTGCCAGCAGTGCATCCCCCTCGGCAGGAGGCTACACCTTC. Translating gives CASSASPSAGGYTF. V gene TRBV25-1 combines with J gene TRBJ1-2, with D hard to call. V dropped 4 bases and J dropped 8 bases, with 17 bases sitting between them. The CDR3 covers 14 residues. The germline V gene has CDR1 MGHDK and CDR2 SYGVNS.

The genes are TRBV5-1 and TRBJ1-3; D unresolved. In germline, CDR1 is SGHRS, CDR2 YFSETQ. The CDR3 is made up of 15 amino acids. V shed 0 bases and J shed 4 bases, with 11 bases lying between them. The DNA for the CDR3 is TGCGCCAGCAGCTTGGCCGGGGTTAGCGGAAACACCATATATTTT. As protein: CASSLAGVSGNTIYF. Drawing the rest from reference TRBV5-1 and TRBJ1-3, the complete variable domain is KAGVTQTPRYLIKTRGQQVTLSCSPISGHRSVSWYQQTPGQGLQFLFEYFSETQRNKGNFPGRFSGRQFSNSRSEMNVSTLELGDSALYLCASSLAGVSGNTIYFGEGSWLTVV.

The CDR3: CAISGQSFSYEQYF. The DNA of the CDR3 is TGTGCCATCAGCGGACAGTCTTTCTCCTACGAGCAGTACTTC. This chain connects TRBV10-3 to TRBJ2-7, with a tentative D call TRBD1 (6 bases). The CDR3 consists of 14 residues. V was trimmed by 6 bases and J by 0 bases, leaving 12 bases between them. Germline CDR1 ENHRY, CDR2 SYGVKD.

The J gene is TRBJ1-5, the V gene TRBV21-1; TRBD1 was called by the table and not checked on the DNA. TRBV21-1 is marked as a pseudogene. The CDR3 sequence is 17 residues long. The CDR3 DNA reads TGTGCCAGCAGCCCCCGGACAACCTCAGACAGCAATCAGCCCCAGCATTTT. This encodes CASSPRTTSDSNQPQHF.

This chain links TRBV18 with TRBJ2-3; D may be TRBD2 (5 bases). In germline, CDR1 is KGHSH, CDR2 LQKENI. The CDR3 is made up of 14 amino acids. Trimming took 3 bases from V and 2 from J, leaving 9 bases between them. DNA for the CDR3: TGTGCCAGCTCACCTGGACTTTCCACAGATACGCAGTATTTT. Protein sequence: CASSPGLSTDTQYF. Combining the CDR3 with reference TRBV18 and TRBJ2-3 gives the whole variable domain NAGVMQNPRHLVRRRGQEARLRCSPMKGHSHVYWYRQLPEEGLKFMVYLQKENIIDESGMPKERFSAEFPKEGPSILRIQQVVRGDSAAYFCASSPGLSTDTQYFGPGTRLTVL.

This clone was seen a few times. This rearrangement joins TRBV5-5 to TRBJ2-1; TRBD2 agrees at 7 bases. V shed 0 bases and J 7 bases; nucleotides not matched to a gene: 4. Per germline, CDR1 SGHKS and CDR2 YYEKEE (reference sequence). The CDR3 has 14 amino acids. Written as DNA, the CDR3 is TGTGCCAGCAGCTTGGTCGGGAGGTCAAATGAGCAGTTCTTC. Protein sequence: CASSLVGRSNEQFF.